This paragraph covers one TCR beta chain sequence. These data originate in a study of shared clonotypes between healthy human individuals. Study-wide context: CD4 naive cells filled three plates per donor, CD4 memory three, CD8 naive two and CD8 memory one.

Measured with immunoSEQ multiplex PCR; TCRdb has only the in-frame clones, and not every one. The table shows nearly 2 million clones, with approximately 94% occurring only once. Naivety among CD8 cells was defined by CD45RO negativity and positive CCR7 selection, thereby excluding terminally differentiated effector memory CD45RA+ cells. The origin of this receptor is a man aged 18 to 30 in good health. Sequencing input: naive CD8+ T cells sorted from blood.

CDR3 in amino acids: CASSPTGAHYEQYF. CDR3 DNA sequence: TGTGCCAGCAGCCCAACAGGGGCCCACTACGAGCAGTACTTC. The genes are TRBV11-1 and TRBJ2-7, with TRBD1 matching over 7 bases. Germline CDR1 reads SGHAT; CDR2 reads FQDESV (reference sequence). J lost 3 bases, V lost 5 bases, and 7 bases had no gene match. The CDR3 is made up of 14 amino acids.